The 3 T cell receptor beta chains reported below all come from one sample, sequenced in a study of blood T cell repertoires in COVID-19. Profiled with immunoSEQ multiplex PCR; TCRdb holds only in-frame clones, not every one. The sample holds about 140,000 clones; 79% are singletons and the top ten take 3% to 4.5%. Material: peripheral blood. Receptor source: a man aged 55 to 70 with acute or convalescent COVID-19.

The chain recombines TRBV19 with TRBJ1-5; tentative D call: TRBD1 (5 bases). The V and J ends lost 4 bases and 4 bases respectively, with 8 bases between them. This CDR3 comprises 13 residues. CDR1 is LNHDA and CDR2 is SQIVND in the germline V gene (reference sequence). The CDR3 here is CASSRQLNQPQHF. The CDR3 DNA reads TGTGCCAGTAGTAGACAGTTAAATCAGCCCCAGCATTTT.

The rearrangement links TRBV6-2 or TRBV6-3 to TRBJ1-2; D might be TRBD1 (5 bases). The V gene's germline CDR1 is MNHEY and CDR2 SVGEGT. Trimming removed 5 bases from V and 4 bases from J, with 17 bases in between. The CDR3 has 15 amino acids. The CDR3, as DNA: TGTGCCAGCAGTCATCCACAGGTTAGGACCTATGGCTACACCTTC. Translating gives CASSHPQVRTYGYTF.

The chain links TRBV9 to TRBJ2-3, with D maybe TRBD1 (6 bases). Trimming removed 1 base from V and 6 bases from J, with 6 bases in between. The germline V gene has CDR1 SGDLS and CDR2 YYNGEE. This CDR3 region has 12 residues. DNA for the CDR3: TGTGCCAGCAGCGTACAGGGGGATACGCAGTATTTT. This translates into CASSVQGDTQYF.